This TCR beta chain was captured by sequencing in a study of cytomegalovirus exposure and HLA in healthy donors. The study ran its PCR with 60 Vbeta and 13 Jbeta primers. Sequencing was performed with immunoSEQ multiplex PCR; in TCRdb, only in-frame clones are kept and a portion is missing. This table holds 90,000 to 100,000 clones, roughly 80% found once. J was trimmed by 4 bases and V by 9 bases; bases with no gene match: 9. The CDR3 extends over 14 amino acids. Germline V CDR1 and CDR2: LNHDA, SQIVND (reference sequence). Notes on the study in general: Reportedly, TCR beta sequences accurately predicted HLA-A and HLA-B alleles in most subjects.

This clone was seen only once. The antigen is undetermined. Material for sequencing was PBMCs. The V and J genes are TRBV19 and TRBJ1-5, with 7 nucleotides matching TRBD1. The source is a man aged 40-49 years in good health and CMV-seropositive. In DNA form, the CDR3 reads TGTGCCAGCCGAACAGGGGTAAATAATCAGCCCCAGCATTTT. This translates into CASRTGVNNQPQHF.